The 3 T cell receptor beta chains presented below share a single source sample, sequenced in a study of shared clonotypes between healthy human individuals (dated by TCRdb to the early 2020s). Library preparation was by the immunoSEQ multiplex PCR assay. Imported from immuneACCESS, the table was reduced by TCRdb to in-frame sequences with V and J called. These copies leave out some clones; in studies compared against another copy, an unresolved V gene accounts for under half, and the cause of the remainder is not known. The sample table records fewer than 1.8 million clones; roughly 98.5% of these occur just once. The biggest ten clones account for 0.36% of the sample. The sequenced material came from naive CD4+ T cells sorted from blood. Interpreted using the paper, the cell subset or site label stands for: CD45RA+ positively selected. All receptors derive from a man aged 25-45 years in good health.

The rearrangement links TRBV19 to TRBJ2-1; 9 bases line up with TRBD2. CDR1 LNHDA and CDR2 SQIVND come from the germline V gene (reference sequence). Trimming removed 5 bases from V and 5 bases from J; junction bases left unmatched: 10. This CDR3 has 16 residues. CDR3 DNA: TGTGCCAGTAGTGAACACTTGGGACTAGCAAACAATGAGCAGTTCTTC. Translation gives CASSEHLGLANNEQFF.

The chain has TRBV19 and TRBJ2-3, with 9 bases fitting TRBD2. Germline V gene sequence: CDR1 LNHDA, CDR2 SQIVND (reference sequence). J gave up 0 bases and V 4 bases, and 8 bases lay outside the gene matches. The CDR3 contains 17 residues. In DNA form, the CDR3 reads TGTGCCAGTAGTAATCTAGCGGGACTAACTAGCACAGATACGCAGTATTTT. It translates to CASSNLAGLTSTDTQYF.

The chain uses TRBV27 and TRBJ2-5; 9 bases are shared with TRBD2. V shed 3 bases, J shed 5 bases, and the junction held 10 bases outside the gene matches. The CDR3 covers 16 residues. Germline CDR1 is MNHEY and CDR2 is SMNVEV (reference sequence). CDR3 sequence: CASSFGSGSVRETQYF. The CDR3 DNA follows: TGTGCCAGCAGTTTTGGTAGCGGGAGTGTTCGGGAGACCCAGTACTTC.